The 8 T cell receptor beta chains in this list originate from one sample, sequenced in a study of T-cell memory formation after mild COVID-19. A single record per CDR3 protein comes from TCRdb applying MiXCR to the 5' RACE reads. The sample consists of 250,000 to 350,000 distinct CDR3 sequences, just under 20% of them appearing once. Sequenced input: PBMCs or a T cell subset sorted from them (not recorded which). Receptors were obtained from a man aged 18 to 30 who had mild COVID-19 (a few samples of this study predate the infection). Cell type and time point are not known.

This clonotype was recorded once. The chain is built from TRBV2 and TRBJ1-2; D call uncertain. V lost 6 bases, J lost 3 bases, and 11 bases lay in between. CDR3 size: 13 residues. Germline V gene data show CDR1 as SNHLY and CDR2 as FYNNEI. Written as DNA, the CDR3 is TGTGCCAGCAGCCCGTACGGGGACTATGGCTACACCTTC. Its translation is CASSPYGDYGYTF.

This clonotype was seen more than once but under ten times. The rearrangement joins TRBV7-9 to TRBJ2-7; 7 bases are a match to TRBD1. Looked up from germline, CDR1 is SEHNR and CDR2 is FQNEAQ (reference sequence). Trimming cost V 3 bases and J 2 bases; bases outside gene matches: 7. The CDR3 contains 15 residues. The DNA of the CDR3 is TGTGCCAGCAGCTTCCAGGACAGGAGCCCCTACGAGCAGTACTTC. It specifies CASSFQDRSPYEQYF.

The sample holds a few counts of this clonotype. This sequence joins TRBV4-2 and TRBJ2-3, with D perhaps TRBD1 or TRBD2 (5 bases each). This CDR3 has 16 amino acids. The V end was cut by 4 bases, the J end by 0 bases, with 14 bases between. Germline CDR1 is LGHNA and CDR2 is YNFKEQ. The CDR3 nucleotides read TGTGCCAGCAGCCTGGAGGCAGGGTTCAGCACAGATACGCAGTATTTT. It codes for CASSLEAGFSTDTQYF.

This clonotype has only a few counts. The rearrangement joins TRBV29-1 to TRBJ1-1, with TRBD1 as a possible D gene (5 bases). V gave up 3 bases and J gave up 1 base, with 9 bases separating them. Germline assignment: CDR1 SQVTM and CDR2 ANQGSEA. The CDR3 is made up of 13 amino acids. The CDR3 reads CSVEAQANTEAFF. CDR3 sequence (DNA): TGCAGCGTTGAGGCACAGGCGAACACTGAAGCTTTCTTT.

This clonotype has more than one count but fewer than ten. The CDR3 nucleotides read TGTGCCAGCAGCCTCATCCCCGGGGAGCTGTTTTTT. It specifies CASSLIPGELFF. The genes are TRBV11-2 and TRBJ2-2; D not resolved. The CDR3 loop spans 12 amino acids. Deletions cut 5 bases from V and 6 bases from J, with 7 bases between. The germline V gene encodes CDR1 SGHAT and CDR2 FQNNGV.

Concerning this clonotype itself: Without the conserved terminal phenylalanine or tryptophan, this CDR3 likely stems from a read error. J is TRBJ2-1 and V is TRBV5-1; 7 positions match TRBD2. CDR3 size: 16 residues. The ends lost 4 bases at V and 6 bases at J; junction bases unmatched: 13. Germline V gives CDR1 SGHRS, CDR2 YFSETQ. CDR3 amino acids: CASSKTTIRTSNEQFL. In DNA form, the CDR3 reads TGCGCCAGCAGCAAGACTACCATACGGACTAGCAATGAGCAGTTCTTA.

CDR3 in DNA: TGCGCCAGCAGCCAAGGTTCGACTAGGGGCAATGAGCAGTTCTTC. Translating it yields CASSQGSTRGNEQFF. This rearrangement joins TRBV4-3 to TRBJ2-1, with D perhaps TRBD2 (6 bases). The CDR3 extends over 15 amino acids. Germline V CDR1 and CDR2: LGHNA, YSLEER. The germline V and J ends were trimmed by 1 base and 6 bases, with 13 bases remaining between them.

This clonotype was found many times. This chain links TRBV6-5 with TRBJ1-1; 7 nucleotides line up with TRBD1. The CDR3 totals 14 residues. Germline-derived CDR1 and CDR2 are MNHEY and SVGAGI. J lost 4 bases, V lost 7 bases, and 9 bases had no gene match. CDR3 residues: CASKFTRDSTEAFF. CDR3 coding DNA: TGTGCCAGCAAATTCACCCGGGACAGCACTGAAGCTTTCTTT.